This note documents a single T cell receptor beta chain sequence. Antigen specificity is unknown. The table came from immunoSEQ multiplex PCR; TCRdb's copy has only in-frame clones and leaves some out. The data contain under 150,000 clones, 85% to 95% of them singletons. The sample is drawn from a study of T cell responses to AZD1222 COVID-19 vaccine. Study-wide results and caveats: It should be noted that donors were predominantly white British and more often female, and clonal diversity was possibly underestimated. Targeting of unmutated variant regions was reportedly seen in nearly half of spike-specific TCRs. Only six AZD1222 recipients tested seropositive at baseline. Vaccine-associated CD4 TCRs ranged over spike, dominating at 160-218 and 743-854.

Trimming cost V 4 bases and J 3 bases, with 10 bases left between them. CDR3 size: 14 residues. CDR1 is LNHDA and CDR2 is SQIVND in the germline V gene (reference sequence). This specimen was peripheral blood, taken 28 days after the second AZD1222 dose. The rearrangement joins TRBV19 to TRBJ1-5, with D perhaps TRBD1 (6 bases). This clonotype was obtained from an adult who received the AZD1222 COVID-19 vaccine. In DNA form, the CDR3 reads TGTGCCAGTAGTAGCACAGGGATCAATCAGCCCCAGCATTTT. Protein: CASSSTGINQPQHF.